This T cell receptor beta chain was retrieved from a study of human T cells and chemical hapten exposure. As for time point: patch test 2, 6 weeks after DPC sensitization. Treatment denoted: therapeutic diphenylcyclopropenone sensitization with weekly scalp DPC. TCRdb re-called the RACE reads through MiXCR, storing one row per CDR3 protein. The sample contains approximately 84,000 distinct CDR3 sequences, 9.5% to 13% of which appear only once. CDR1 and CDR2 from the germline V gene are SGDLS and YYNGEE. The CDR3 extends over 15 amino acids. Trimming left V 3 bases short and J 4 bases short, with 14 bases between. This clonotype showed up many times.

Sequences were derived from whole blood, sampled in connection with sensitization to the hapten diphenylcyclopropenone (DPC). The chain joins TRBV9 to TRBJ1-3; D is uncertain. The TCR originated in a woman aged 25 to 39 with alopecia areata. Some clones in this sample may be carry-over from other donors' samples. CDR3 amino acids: CASSEGSGQGNTIYF. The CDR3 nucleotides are TGTGCCAGCAGCGAAGGGTCCGGGCAAGGAAACACCATATATTTT.